A selection of T cell receptor beta chains follows, all from one sample in a study of human T cells and chemical hapten exposure. MiXCR, run by TCRdb on the RACE reads, gives a single entry per CDR3 protein. The table includes approximately 91,000 distinct CDR3 sequences, approximately 10% detected once. The sample was whole blood, taken in connection with sensitization to the hapten diphenylcyclopropenone (DPC). The receptors shown here come from a man younger than 30 with alopecia areata. Some clones in this sample may be carry-over from other donors' samples. CDR3s include the opening cysteine and the closing phenylalanine or tryptophan. A D gene is named only where the DNA matches it firmly. The size entry is marked missing in some rows and otherwise reads once, few, many or a size class.

V gene	clone size	CDR3 length	D gene	J gene	CDR3 DNA	CDR3 protein
TRBV14	NA	14	TRBD2	TRBJ2-5	TGTGCCAGCAGACGCCCCGCGGGGGTGGAGACCCAGTACTTC	CASRRPAGVETQYF
TRBV7-9	many	16	NA	TRBJ1-4	TGTGCCAGCAGCGCTCGGACGGACCCAACTAATGAAAAACTGTTTTTT	CASSARTDPTNEKLFF
TRBV12-3/TRBV12-4	many	13	NA	TRBJ1-5	TGTGCCAGCCACGGTATGGGCAATCAGCCCCAGCATTTT	CASHGMGNQPQHF
TRBV11-2	few	16	TRBD2	TRBJ2-3	TGTGCCAGCAGCCCGCGACAACTAGCGGGGGCAGATACGCAGTATTTT	CASSPRQLAGADTQYF
TRBV28	NA	17	TRBD1	TRBJ2-3	TGTGCCAGCAGTTTATTATCTGCGACAGGGGGCACAGATACGCAGTATTTT	CASSLLSATGGTDTQYF
TRBV20-1	many	13	NA	TRBJ1-1	TGCAGTGCGGGCCAGGGAAAAAACACTGAAGCTTTCTTT	CSAGQGKNTEAFF
TRBV10-3	NA	13	NA	TRBJ2-1	TGTGCCATCAGTGGGGCAGACTACAATGAGCAGTTCTTC	CAISGADYNEQFF
TRBV29-1	few	15	NA	TRBJ1-3	TGCAGCGTTGAAGATACCCTCTGGGGCTGGAACACCATATATTTT	CSVEDTLWGWNTIYF
TRBV4-1	many	16	NA	TRBJ2-3	TGCGCCAGCAGCCAAGATTCATACGGGGGCACAGATACGCAGTATTTT	CASSQDSYGGTDTQYF
TRBV4-1	many	17	TRBD2	TRBJ2-3	TGCGCCAGCAGCCAAGATGGAGTAGCGGGGGGTTCAGATACGCAGTATTTT	CASSQDGVAGGSDTQYF
TRBV7-9	many	17	NA	TRBJ1-4	TGTGCCAGCAGTCCCTCCGACCAGGGGCGAGCTAATGAAAAACTGTTTTTT	CASSPSDQGRANEKLFF
TRBV4-2	few	21	TRBD2	TRBJ2-1	TGTGCCAGCAGCCAAGAGTGGCTGACTAGCGACATGGGGGATAACCGCGATGAGCAGTTCTTC	CASSQEWLTSDMGDNRDEQFF
TRBV6-2/TRBV6-3	many	11	NA	TRBJ2-5	TGTGCCAGCAGAGGCCAAGAGACCCAGTACTTC	CASRGQETQYF
TRBV5-1	NA	15	TRBD1	TRBJ1-1	TGCGCCAGCAGCGGGGCCGGGACAGGGGCCACTGAAGCTTTCTTT	CASSGAGTGATEAFF
TRBV27	few	14	NA	TRBJ2-7	TGTGCCAGCAGTCATCGACCTCAACCCTACGAGCAGTACTTC	CASSHRPQPYEQYF
TRBV11-2	many	15	TRBD1	TRBJ2-5	TGTGCCAGCAGCTTAGGACCAGGGGGCCAAGAGACCCAGTACTTC	CASSLGPGGQETQYF
TRBV7-9	once	15	NA	TRBJ2-2	TGTGCCAGCAGCTTAGTTTACAGATCCGGCGGGGAGCTGTTTTTT	CASSLVYRSGGELFF
TRBV29-1	many	11	NA	TRBJ2-1	TGCAGCCTAGCCAGTTACAATGAGCAGTTCTTC	CSLASYNEQFF
TRBV6-2/TRBV6-3	NA	15	NA	TRBJ2-3	TGTGCCAGCAGTTACACCGGGGCCCGCACAGATACGCAGTATTTT	CASSYTGARTDTQYF
TRBV29-1	many	13	NA	TRBJ2-6	TGCAGCGTTAGTACCTCTGGGGCCAACGTCCTGACTTTC	CSVSTSGANVLTF
TRBV11-2	many	15	NA	TRBJ1-2	TGTGCCAGCAGCTTAGGAGGGATTATACACTATGGCTACACCTTC	CASSLGGIIHYGYTF
TRBV6-2/TRBV6-3	many	15	TRBD1	TRBJ1-1	TGTGCCAGCAGTGACCCAGGGGGCCGTGCTACTGAAGCTTTCTTT	CASSDPGGRATEAFF
TRBV11-2	few	14	NA	TRBJ1-6	TGTGCCAGCAGCTTTTTACGGGGCTGGTCACCCCTCCACTTT	CASSFLRGWSPLHF